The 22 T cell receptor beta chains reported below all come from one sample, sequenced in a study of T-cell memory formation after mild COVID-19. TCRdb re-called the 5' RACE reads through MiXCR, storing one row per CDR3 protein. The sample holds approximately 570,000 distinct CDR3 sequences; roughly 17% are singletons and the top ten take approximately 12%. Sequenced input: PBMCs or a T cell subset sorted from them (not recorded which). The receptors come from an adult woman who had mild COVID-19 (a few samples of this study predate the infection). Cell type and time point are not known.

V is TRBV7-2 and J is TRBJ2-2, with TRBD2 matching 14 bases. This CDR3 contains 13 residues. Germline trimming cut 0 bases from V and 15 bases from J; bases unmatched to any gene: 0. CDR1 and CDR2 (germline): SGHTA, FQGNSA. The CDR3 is CASSLAGLAGVFF. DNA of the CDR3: TGTGCCAGCAGCTTAGCGGGACTAGCGGGAGTGTTTTTT.

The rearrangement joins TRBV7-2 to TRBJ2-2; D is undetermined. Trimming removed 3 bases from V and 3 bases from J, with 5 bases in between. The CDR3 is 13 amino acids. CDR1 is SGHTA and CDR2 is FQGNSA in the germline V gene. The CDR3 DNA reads TGTGCCAGCAGCTTTAGGTACACCGGGGAGCTGTTTTTT. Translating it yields CASSFRYTGELFF.

CDR3 DNA: TGTGCCAGCAGCACACTTACCGGGGAGCTGTTTTTT. Translation: CASSTLTGELFF. V is TRBV7-9 and J is TRBJ2-2; D remains unclear. Germline CDR1 reads SEHNR; CDR2 reads FQNEAQ (reference sequence). This CDR3 spans 12 amino acids. V was shortened by 5 bases and J by 5 bases, with 6 bases between the two germline ends.

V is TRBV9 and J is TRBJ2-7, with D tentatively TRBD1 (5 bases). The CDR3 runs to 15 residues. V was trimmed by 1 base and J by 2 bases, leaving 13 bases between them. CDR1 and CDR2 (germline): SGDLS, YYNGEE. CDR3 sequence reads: CASSVSPDTPYEQYF. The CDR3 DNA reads TGTGCCAGCAGCGTATCTCCGGACACCCCCTACGAGCAGTACTTC.

The CDR3 DNA is TGCGCCAGCAGCCAAGACCCTAGTCAGCCCCAGCATTTT. This sequence encodes CASSQDPSQPQHF. The J gene is TRBJ1-5, the V gene TRBV4-3; no reliable D call. The CDR3 spans 13 residues. In germline, CDR1 is LGHNA, CDR2 YSLEER. The ends were cut back, 0 bases at V and 6 bases at J, with 6 bases in the middle.

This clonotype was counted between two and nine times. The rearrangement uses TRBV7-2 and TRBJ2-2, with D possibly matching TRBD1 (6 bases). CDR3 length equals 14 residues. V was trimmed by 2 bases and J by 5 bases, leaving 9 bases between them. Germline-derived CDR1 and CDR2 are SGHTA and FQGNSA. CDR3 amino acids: CASSLSQGTGELFF. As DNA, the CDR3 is TGTGCCAGCAGCTTATCTCAGGGGACCGGGGAGCTGTTTTTT.

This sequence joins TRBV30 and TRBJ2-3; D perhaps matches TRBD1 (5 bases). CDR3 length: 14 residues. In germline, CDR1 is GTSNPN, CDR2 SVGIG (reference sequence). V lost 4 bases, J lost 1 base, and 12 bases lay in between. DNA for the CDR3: TGTGCCTGGAATGCCGTGGGGCGCACAGATACGCAGTATTTT. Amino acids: CAWNAVGRTDTQYF.

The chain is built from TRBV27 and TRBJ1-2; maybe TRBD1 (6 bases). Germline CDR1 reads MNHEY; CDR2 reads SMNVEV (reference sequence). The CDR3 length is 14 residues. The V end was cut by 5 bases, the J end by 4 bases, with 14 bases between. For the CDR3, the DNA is TGTGCCAGCAGTAGGGGGGGCAGGGCCTATGGCTACACCTTC. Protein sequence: CASSRGGRAYGYTF.

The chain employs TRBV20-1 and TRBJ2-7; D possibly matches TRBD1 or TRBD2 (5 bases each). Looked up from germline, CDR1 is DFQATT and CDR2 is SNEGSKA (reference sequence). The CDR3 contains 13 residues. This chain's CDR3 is CSTQGDSSYEQYF. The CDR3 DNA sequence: TGCAGCACCCAGGGAGACAGCTCCTACGAGCAGTACTTC.

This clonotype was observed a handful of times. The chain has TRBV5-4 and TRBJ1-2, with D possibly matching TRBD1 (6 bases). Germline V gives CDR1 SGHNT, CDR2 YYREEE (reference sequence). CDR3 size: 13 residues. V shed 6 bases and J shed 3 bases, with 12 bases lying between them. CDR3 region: CASMGTFDYGYTF. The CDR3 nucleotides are TGTGCCAGCATGGGGACATTCGACTATGGCTACACCTTC.

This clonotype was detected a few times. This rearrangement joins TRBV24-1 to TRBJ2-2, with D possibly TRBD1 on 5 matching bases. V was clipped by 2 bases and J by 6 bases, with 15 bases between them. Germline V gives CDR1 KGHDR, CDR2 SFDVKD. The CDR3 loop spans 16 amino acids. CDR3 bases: TGTGCCACCAGTGATTCCGAGACAGCAGGAGCCGGGGAGCTGTTTTTT. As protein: CATSDSETAGAGELFF.

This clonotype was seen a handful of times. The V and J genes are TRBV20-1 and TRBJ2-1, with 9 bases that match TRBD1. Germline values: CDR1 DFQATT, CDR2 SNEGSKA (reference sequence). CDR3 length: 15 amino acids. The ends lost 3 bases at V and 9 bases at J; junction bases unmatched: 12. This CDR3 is CSAREGQGGSGEQFF. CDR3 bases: TGCAGTGCTAGGGAGGGACAGGGTGGTTCGGGTGAGCAGTTCTTC.

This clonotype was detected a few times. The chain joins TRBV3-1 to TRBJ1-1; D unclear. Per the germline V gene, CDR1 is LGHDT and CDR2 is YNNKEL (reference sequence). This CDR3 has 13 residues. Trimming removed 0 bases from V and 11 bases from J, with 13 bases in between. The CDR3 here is CASSQDQRGQAFF. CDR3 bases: TGTGCCAGCAGCCAAGATCAGCGAGGCCAGGCTTTCTTT.

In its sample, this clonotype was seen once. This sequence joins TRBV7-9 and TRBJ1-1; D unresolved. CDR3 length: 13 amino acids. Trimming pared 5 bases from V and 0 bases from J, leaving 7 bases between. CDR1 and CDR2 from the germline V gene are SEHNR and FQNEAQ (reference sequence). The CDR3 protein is CASSEPLNTEAFF. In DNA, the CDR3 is TGTGCCAGCAGCGAGCCCTTGAACACTGAAGCTTTCTTT.

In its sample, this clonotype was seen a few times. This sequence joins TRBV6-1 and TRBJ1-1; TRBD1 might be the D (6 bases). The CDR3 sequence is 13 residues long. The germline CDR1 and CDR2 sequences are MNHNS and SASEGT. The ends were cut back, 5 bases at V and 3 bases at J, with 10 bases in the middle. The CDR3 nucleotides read TGTGCCAGCAGTTCAGGGGCCGACACTGAAGCTTTCTTT. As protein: CASSSGADTEAFF.

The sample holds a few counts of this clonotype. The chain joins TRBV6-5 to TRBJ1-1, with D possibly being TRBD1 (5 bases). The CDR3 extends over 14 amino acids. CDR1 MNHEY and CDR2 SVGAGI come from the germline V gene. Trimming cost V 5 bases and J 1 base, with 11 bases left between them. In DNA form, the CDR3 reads TGTGCCAGCAGTCCGGGACCGTGGAACACTGAAGCTTTCTTT. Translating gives CASSPGPWNTEAFF.

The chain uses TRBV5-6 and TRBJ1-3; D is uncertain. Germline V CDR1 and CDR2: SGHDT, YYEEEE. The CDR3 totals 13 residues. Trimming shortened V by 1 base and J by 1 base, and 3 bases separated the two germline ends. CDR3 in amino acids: CASSLRSGNTIYF. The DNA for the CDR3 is TGTGCCAGCAGCTTGAGGTCTGGAAACACCATATATTTT.

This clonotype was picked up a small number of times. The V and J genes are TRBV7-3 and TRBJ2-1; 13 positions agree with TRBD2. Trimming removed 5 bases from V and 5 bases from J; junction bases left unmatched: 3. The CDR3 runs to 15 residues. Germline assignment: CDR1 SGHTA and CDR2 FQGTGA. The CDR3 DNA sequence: TGTGCCAGCAGCACGACTAGCGGGGGGAACAATGAGCAGTTCTTC. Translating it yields CASSTTSGGNNEQFF.

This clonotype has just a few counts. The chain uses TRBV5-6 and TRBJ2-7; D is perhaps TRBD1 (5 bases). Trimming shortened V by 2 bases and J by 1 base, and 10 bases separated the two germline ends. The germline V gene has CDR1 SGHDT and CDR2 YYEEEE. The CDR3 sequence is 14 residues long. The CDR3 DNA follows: TGTGCCAGCAGCTTTCGACAGCTATCCTACGAGCAGTACTTC. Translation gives CASSFRQLSYEQYF.

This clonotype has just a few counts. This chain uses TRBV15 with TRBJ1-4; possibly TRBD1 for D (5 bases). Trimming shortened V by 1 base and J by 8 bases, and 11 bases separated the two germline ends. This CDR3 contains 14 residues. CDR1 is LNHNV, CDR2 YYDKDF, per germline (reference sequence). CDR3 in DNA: TGTGCCACCAGCAGAGCCGTGGGGCCGGAAAAACTGTTTTTT. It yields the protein CATSRAVGPEKLFF.

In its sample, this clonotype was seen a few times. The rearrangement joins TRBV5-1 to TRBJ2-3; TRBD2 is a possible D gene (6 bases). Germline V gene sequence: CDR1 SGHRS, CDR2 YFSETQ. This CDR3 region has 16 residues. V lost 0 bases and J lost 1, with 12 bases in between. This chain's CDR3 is CASSLAGASGTDTQYF. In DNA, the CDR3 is TGCGCCAGCAGCTTGGCTGGGGCTAGCGGCACAGATACGCAGTATTTT.

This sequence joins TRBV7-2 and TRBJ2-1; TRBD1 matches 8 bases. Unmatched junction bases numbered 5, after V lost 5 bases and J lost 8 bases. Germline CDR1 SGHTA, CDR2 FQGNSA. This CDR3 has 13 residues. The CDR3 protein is CASSPTGVHEQFF. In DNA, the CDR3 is TGTGCCAGCAGCCCGACAGGGGTGCATGAGCAGTTCTTC.